These 13 T cell receptor beta chains came from one sample sequenced in a study of blood T cells in healthy people across ages (dated by TCRdb to between 2014 and 2017). Receptor libraries were prepared by 5' RACE. Data came from an Illumina HiSeq 2500. A second PCR of about 7 to 12 cycles was run with a J-beta primer mix and a sample-barcoded 5' primer. TCRdb redid the processing of the public reads, applying fastp at Q25 and MiXCR, and retained in-frame beta chains. Records with the same CDR3 protein are collapsed into one entry carrying the most frequent genes and DNA. This sample is represented by around 990,000 distinct CDR3 sequences; around two fifths of them were singletons. Around 12% of the sample comes from the top ten. Sequenced sample: blood. These receptors were collected from a man between 18 and 29 years old in good health.

This clonotype was seen a single time. This chain joins TRBV18 and TRBJ1-2; D possibly corresponds to TRBD1 (5 bases). Trimming took off 3 bases at V and 10 bases at J, with 18 bases between the two ends. The length of the CDR3 is 14 residues. The germline CDR1 and CDR2 sequences are KGHSH and LQKENI. The CDR3 DNA reads TGTGCCAGCTCACCCTCAGGCAGGGCAGATGACTACACCTTC. Protein sequence: CASSPSGRADDYTF.

This clonotype was seen a few times. An end of the junction differs from the germline gene, which may be a read error. V usage is TRBV6-5 and J usage is TRBJ2-3, with 7 nucleotides matching TRBD2. The germline gives CDR1 MNHEY, CDR2 SVGAGI. This CDR3 spans 16 amino acids. The CDR3 sequence is CTSSYFSGGSADTQYF. The CDR3 nucleotides read TGTACCAGCAGTTACTTCTCCGGGGGGTCGGCAGATACGCAGTATTTT.

This clonotype has only one observation. Possible read error: a much larger clone is one base away. The chain couples TRBV29-1 to TRBJ2-3; unclear D gene. Per germline, CDR1 SQVTM and CDR2 ANQGSEA. Trimming shortened V by 4 bases and J by 2 bases, and 7 bases separated the two germline ends. The length of the CDR3 is 12 residues. The CDR3 sequence is CSVVQNTDTQYF. The CDR3, as DNA: TGCAGCGTTGTACAGAACACAGATACGCAGTATTTT.

V gene TRBV20-1 combines with J gene TRBJ1-1; D is undetermined. This CDR3 is 14 amino acids long. Trimming removed 0 bases at V and 4 bases at J, with 12 bases between. The germline V gene has CDR1 DFQATT and CDR2 SNEGSKA (reference sequence). CDR3 residues: CSARDGLRVTEAFF. CDR3 sequence (DNA): TGCAGTGCTAGAGATGGGCTCCGAGTCACTGAAGCTTTCTTT.

The chain carries TRBV10-3 and TRBJ2-1; 8 nucleotides line up with TRBD1. Germline assignment: CDR1 ENHRY and CDR2 SYGVKD. The CDR3 spans 18 residues. The junction had 16 bases not matched to a gene; V was cut back by 0 bases and J by 9 bases. CDR3 protein: CAISESGRDRGWPSEQFF. The CDR3 DNA is TGTGCCATCAGTGAGTCCGGGCGCGACAGGGGTTGGCCTAGTGAGCAGTTCTTC.

V usage is TRBV5-1 and J usage is TRBJ2-1, with TRBD2 identical over 14 bases. Trimming at V came to 4 bases and at J to 1 base, leaving 10 bases not matched to a gene. The CDR3 has 19 residues. The germline V gene encodes CDR1 SGHRS and CDR2 YFSETQ. CDR3 in amino acids: CASSPQGTSGGRSYNEQFF. CDR3 nucleotides: TGCGCCAGCAGCCCCCAGGGGACTAGCGGGGGTCGATCCTACAATGAGCAGTTCTTC. Complete variable domain (other parts from reference TRBV5-1 and TRBJ2-1): KAGVTQTPRYLIKTRGQQVTLSCSPISGHRSVSWYQQTPGQGLQFLFEYFSETQRNKGNFPGRFSGRQFSNSRSEMNVSTLELGDSALYLCASSPQGTSGGRSYNEQFFGPGTRLTVL.

The chain is built from TRBV12-5 and TRBJ1-2, with 10 positions matching TRBD1. Germline V gene data show CDR1 as LGHNT and CDR2 as FRNRAP. Losses at the gene ends were 2 bases for V and 3 bases for J; bases not matched to a gene: 9. This CDR3 is 17 amino acids long. The CDR3 DNA is TGTGCTAGTGGTTTGCCCCCGGGACAGGGGTCACACTATGGCTACACCTTC. Translating gives CASGLPPGQGSHYGYTF.

V gene TRBV5-4 combines with J gene TRBJ2-3; 7 bases are a match to TRBD2. Germline CDR1 and CDR2: SGHNT and YYREEE (reference sequence). The CDR3 is 14 amino acids. Losses at the gene ends were 4 bases for V and 0 bases for J; bases not matched to a gene: 2. The CDR3 nucleotides read TGTGCCAGCAGCGGGGGGGGTAGCACAGATACGCAGTATTTT. As protein: CASSGGGSTDTQYF.

The gene calls are TRBV12-3 or TRBV12-4 and TRBJ2-5, with TRBD2 matching 7 bases. The trim removed 0 bases at V and 1 base at J, leaving 8 bases unmatched. The CDR3 length is 17 residues. In DNA, the CDR3 is TGTGCCAGCAGTTTAGCATGGGGGGGGTTAACCCAAGAGACCCAGTACTTC. Amino acids: CASSLAWGGLTQETQYF.

This chain uses TRBV12-5 with TRBJ2-2; the match to TRBD1 covers 7 bases. There are 19 residues in the CDR3. V was clipped by 2 bases and J by 3 bases; unmatched bases: 15. Germline V gene data show CDR1 as LGHNT and CDR2 as FRNRAP. DNA for the CDR3: TGTGCTAGTGGTTTGCTCCCTATCCGACAGGGCAGTGACACCGGGGAGCTGTTTTTT. Encoded protein: CASGLLPIRQGSDTGELFF.

The genes are TRBV29-1 and TRBJ2-5; 11 bases are a match to TRBD1. Per germline, CDR1 SQVTM and CDR2 ANQGSEA. The V and J ends lost 3 bases and 2 bases, in that order; junction bases with no gene match: 5. The CDR3 is 15 residues long. The chain's CDR3 is CSVEGDRGDQETQYF. CDR3 sequence (DNA): TGCAGCGTTGAGGGGGACAGGGGGGATCAAGAGACCCAGTACTTC.

This clonotype occurred once. This rearrangement joins TRBV3-1 to TRBJ1-2, with TRBD1 matching 7 bases. V lost 1 base to trimming and J lost 4 bases; unmatched junction nucleotides: 12. CDR3 length: 17 residues. CDR1 is LGHDT and CDR2 is YNNKEL in the germline V gene (reference sequence). CDR3: CASSQGGQLYLGYGYTF. DNA of the CDR3: TGTGCCAGCAGCCAAGGGGGACAGCTATATCTCGGCTATGGCTACACCTTC.

Regarding this clonotype: The junction departs from germline at one end; a sequencing error may be responsible. The V and J genes are TRBV9 and TRBJ2-1, with 8 bases aligning to TRBD1. Per the germline V gene, CDR1 is SGDLS and CDR2 is YYNGEE. CDR3 length: 15 residues. The CDR3 DNA is TGTGCCGGCAGCGATGACAGGGGACTTAGTGATGAGCAGTTCTTC. This gives the protein CAGSDDRGLSDEQFF.